The 28 T cell receptor beta chains listed next were all sequenced from one sample in a study of CD8+ T cells in alopecia areata. Extraction and reverse transcription of RNA yielded cDNA as the sequencing template. Clones were read by immunoSEQ multiplex PCR, and TCRdb kept only the in-frame ones, dropping some. The sample comprises over 150,000 clones, just over 55% of which are singletons, and roughly 5% rests with the top ten. The specimen sequenced was CD8+ T cells sorted from blood. The receptor source for this set is a human donor in good health.

The chain is built from TRBV4-1 and TRBJ2-7; D tentatively reads TRBD1 or TRBD2 (5 bases each). Trimming took off 0 bases at V and 7 bases at J, with 16 bases between the two ends. The CDR3 contains 15 residues. The germline V gene encodes CDR1 MGHRA and CDR2 YSYEKL. CDR3 in amino acids: CASSQDAGYQGEQYF. The CDR3, as DNA: TGCGCCAGCAGCCAAGATGCGGGCTACCAGGGAGAGCAGTACTTC.

This chain links TRBV5-6 with TRBJ2-7; D not certain. In germline, CDR1 is SGHDT, CDR2 YYEEEE. Trimming cost V 3 bases and J 6 bases, with 13 bases left between them. This CDR3 comprises 13 residues. In DNA, the CDR3 is TGTGCCAGCAGCTCTGGTAGCCGGAGCGAGCAGTACTTC. Translation: CASSSGSRSEQYF.

V gene TRBV6-5 combines with J gene TRBJ1-1; TRBD1 agrees at 7 bases. The germline V gene has CDR1 MNHEY and CDR2 SVGAGI. Germline trimming cut 0 bases from V and 0 bases from J; bases unmatched to any gene: 1. The CDR3 loop spans 15 amino acids. The CDR3 DNA follows: TGTGCCAGCAGTTACTCGGACAGGATGAACACTGAAGCTTTCTTT. Residues: CASSYSDRMNTEAFF.

The V and J genes are TRBV5-8 and TRBJ2-7; D unclear. The germline CDR1 and CDR2 sequences are SGHTS and YDEGEE. The CDR3 is 14 residues long. V gave up 0 bases and J gave up 3 bases, with 10 bases separating them. The CDR3 here is CASSLAGPFYEQYF. Written as DNA, the CDR3 is TGTGCCAGCAGCTTGGCCGGGCCATTCTACGAGCAGTACTTC.

The table lists this clone with a count of one. The chain employs TRBV29-1 and TRBJ1-1; D unclear. The CDR3 has 11 residues. V lost 2 bases to trimming and J lost 11 bases, with 12 bases between them. The germline gives CDR1 SQVTM, CDR2 ANQGSEA. CDR3: CSVEQAARAFF. In nucleotides, the CDR3 is TGCAGCGTTGAACAGGCAGCTAGGGCTTTCTTT.

The rearrangement joins TRBV2 to TRBJ2-5; no reliable D call. Germline CDR1 SNHLY, CDR2 FYNNEI. The CDR3 has 14 residues. Trimming took off 2 bases at V and 4 bases at J, with 11 bases between the two ends. DNA for the CDR3: TGTGCCAGCAGTGAAAATCCGGGCCTAGAGACCCAGTACTTC. Protein sequence: CASSENPGLETQYF.

The chain uses TRBV4-1 and TRBJ2-3; a weak D match, TRBD1 (6 bases). The CDR3 length is 14 residues. Trimming left V 3 bases short and J 5 bases short, with 12 bases between. The germline V gene encodes CDR1 MGHRA and CDR2 YSYEKL. DNA of the CDR3: TGCGCCAGCAGCCAGCCGGGACAACTAGATACGCAGTATTTT. Translated, it gives CASSQPGQLDTQYF.

The chain employs TRBV5-8 and TRBJ2-5; a possible D gene is TRBD1 (5 bases). Germline V gives CDR1 SGHTS, CDR2 YDEGEE. This CDR3 comprises 14 residues. The germline V and J ends were trimmed by 3 bases and 0 bases, with 9 bases remaining between them. The CDR3 reads CASSSKGYQETQYF. The CDR3 nucleotides read TGTGCCAGCAGCTCGAAGGGGTACCAAGAGACCCAGTACTTC.

This clone was found a few times. The rearrangement joins TRBV6-5 to TRBJ1-1; no clear D. The germline CDR1 and CDR2 sequences are MNHEY and SVGAGI. V was clipped by 5 bases and J by 0 bases, with 13 bases between them. The CDR3 extends over 15 amino acids. The CDR3 here is CASSRTLRVNTEAFF. CDR3 sequence (DNA): TGTGCCAGCAGTCGAACCCTTCGGGTGAACACTGAAGCTTTCTTT.

This chain connects TRBV4-1 to TRBJ1-5; maybe TRBD1 (6 bases). Trimming stripped 0 bases from V and 7 bases from J, with 13 bases between. Per the germline V gene, CDR1 is MGHRA and CDR2 is YSYEKL. The CDR3 is made up of 15 amino acids. Here the CDR3 reads CASSQEPLTGQPQHF. CDR3 sequence (DNA): TGCGCCAGCAGCCAAGAACCCCTGACAGGCCAGCCCCAGCATTTT.

With regard to this clone: The sample has other DNA sequences that encode this CDR3 too. The rearrangement joins TRBV27 to TRBJ1-1, with a tentative D call TRBD1 (5 bases). This CDR3 spans 12 amino acids. V gave up 6 bases and J gave up 5 bases, with 10 bases separating them. Germline-derived CDR1 and CDR2 are MNHEY and SMNVEV (reference sequence). The CDR3 sequence: CASSRGGTEAFF. DNA of the CDR3: TGTGCCAGCAGCCGTGGGGGGACTGAAGCTTTCTTT.

The chain employs TRBV9 and TRBJ2-7, with D possibly matching TRBD1 (6 bases). V was cut by 2 bases and J by 2 bases, with 17 bases left in between. The CDR3 is 16 residues long. Looked up from germline, CDR1 is SGDLS and CDR2 is YYNGEE. CDR3 DNA sequence: TGTGCCAGCAGCGTCTCGTCCGGGACAACAACCTACGAGCAGTACTTC. The encoded protein is CASSVSSGTTTYEQYF. The variable domain in full, completed from reference TRBV9 and TRBJ2-7, reads DSGVTQTPKHLITATGQRVTLRCSPRSGDLSVYWYQQSLDQGLQFLIQYYNGEERAKGNILERFSAQQFPDLHSELNLSSLELGDSALYFCASSVSSGTTTYEQYFGPGTRLTVT.

This clone was counted a few times. Other nucleotide sequences from this sample produce the same CDR3. The rearrangement joins TRBV29-1 to TRBJ1-2; maybe TRBD1 (5 bases). The CDR3 sequence is 11 residues long. The germline V and J ends were trimmed by 4 bases and 4 bases, with 7 bases remaining between them. Germline CDR1 is SQVTM and CDR2 is ANQGSEA. The CDR3 protein is CSVGTGYGYTF. In DNA form, the CDR3 reads TGCAGCGTTGGCACAGGCTATGGCTACACCTTC.

The chain joins TRBV7-9 to TRBJ2-3; D could derive from TRBD1 or TRBD2 (5 bases each). The CDR3 length is 16 residues. Trimming stripped 2 bases from V and 6 bases from J, with 18 bases between. Germline CDR1 reads SEHNR; CDR2 reads FQNEAQ (reference sequence). The CDR3 is CASSLTTTGPADTQYF. The CDR3 DNA reads TGTGCCAGCAGCTTAACGACCACGGGGCCCGCTGATACGCAGTATTTT.

A few counts support this clone. The genes are TRBV30 and TRBJ2-7; D is perhaps TRBD1 or TRBD2 (5 bases each). V gave up 5 bases and J gave up 2 bases, with 16 bases separating them. This CDR3 spans 14 amino acids. CDR1 and CDR2 (germline): GTSNPN, SVGIG (reference sequence). In DNA, the CDR3 is TGTGCCTGGGGCGAGGTCGGGACCGCCTACGAGCAGTACTTC. Encoded protein: CAWGEVGTAYEQYF.

The chain recombines TRBV29-1 with TRBJ2-7; D call uncertain. This CDR3 is 11 amino acids long. Deletions cut 5 bases from V and 6 bases from J, with 11 bases between. CDR1 and CDR2 (germline): SQVTM, ANQGSEA. The CDR3: CSVLWFGEQYF. DNA of the CDR3: TGCAGCGTTTTGTGGTTCGGCGAGCAGTACTTC.

The V call is TRBV29-1, the J call TRBJ1-4; no clear D. The CDR3 spans 13 residues. CDR1 is SQVTM, CDR2 ANQGSEA, per germline. This chain's CDR3 is CTSPGRPNEKLFF. CDR3 nucleotide sequence: TGCACCTCCCCTGGCAGGCCTAATGAAAAACTGTTTTTT.

In its sample, this clone was seen a few times. The chain has TRBV6-1 and TRBJ1-5; 7 bases line up with TRBD1. This CDR3 contains 15 residues. The ends lost 3 bases at V and 7 bases at J; junction bases unmatched: 9. CDR1 is MNHNS and CDR2 is SASEGT in the germline V gene. CDR3 nucleotides: TGTGCCAGCAGTGAGCGTCAGGGGGTCGTCCAGCCCCAGCATTTT. It codes for CASSERQGVVQPQHF.

The CDR3 DNA reads TGTGCCAGCAGCGTCTTGGGGGGAGTCCAAGAGACCCAGTACTTC. Translation: CASSVLGGVQETQYF. The genes are TRBV9 and TRBJ2-5; D perhaps matches TRBD2 (6 bases). V was pared by 2 bases and J by 1 base, with 12 bases between. CDR3 length equals 15 residues. CDR1 is SGDLS, CDR2 YYNGEE, per germline. Combining the CDR3 with reference TRBV9 and TRBJ2-5 gives the whole variable domain DSGVTQTPKHLITATGQRVTLRCSPRSGDLSVYWYQQSLDQGLQFLIQYYNGEERAKGNILERFSAQQFPDLHSELNLSSLELGDSALYFCASSVLGGVQETQYFGPGTRLLVL.

This clone has only a few counts. This chain connects TRBV5-4 to TRBJ2-7, with 11 bases that match TRBD2. This CDR3 is 15 amino acids long. The V and J ends lost 4 bases and 5 bases, in that order; junction bases with no gene match: 8. CDR1 is SGHNT, CDR2 YYREEE, per germline (reference sequence). The CDR3 sequence: CASSQGSGGAHEQYF. DNA for the CDR3: TGTGCCAGCAGCCAAGGTAGCGGGGGGGCCCACGAGCAGTACTTC.

The genes are TRBV5-1 and TRBJ2-1; 10 nucleotides match TRBD2. Unmatched junction bases numbered 7, after V lost 0 bases and J lost 4 bases. Germline V gene sequence: CDR1 SGHRS, CDR2 YFSETQ. This CDR3 comprises 17 residues. The CDR3 DNA follows: TGCGCCAGCAGCTTGGCGGCTAGCGGGGGAGCATACAATGAGCAGTTCTTC. Protein sequence: CASSLAASGGAYNEQFF.

This clone was picked up a small number of times. The chain couples TRBV7-3 to TRBJ2-3, with 10 bases fitting TRBD1. Germline V gene lookup returns CDR1 SGHTA and CDR2 FQGTGA. The CDR3 sequence is 17 residues long. V lost 5 bases, J lost 3 bases, and 11 bases stayed unmatched. The CDR3 reads CASSQFGTGARTDTQYF. The CDR3 coding sequence is TGTGCCAGCAGCCAATTCGGGACAGGGGCGAGAACAGATACGCAGTATTTT.

In its sample, this clone was seen a few times. Different DNA sequences within this sample yield the same CDR3. The chain recombines TRBV5-1 with TRBJ1-1; D not certain. CDR1 is SGHRS, CDR2 YFSETQ, per germline. Trimming left V 2 bases short and J 4 bases short, with 3 bases between. The CDR3 consists of 11 residues. The DNA for the CDR3 is TGCGCCAGCAGCTTCGGCACTGAAGCTTTCTTT. This sequence encodes CASSFGTEAFF.

The chain recombines TRBV27 with TRBJ2-3; D not resolved. Germline CDR1 reads MNHEY; CDR2 reads SMNVEV (reference sequence). CDR3 length: 13 residues. V lost 4 bases, J lost 5 bases, and 10 bases lay in between. The CDR3 DNA sequence: TGTGCCAGCAGTTACAGATTTCGAGATACGCAGTATTTT. Its translation: CASSYRFRDTQYF.

Only a few counts were recorded for this clone. This CDR3 reads CASSLFLGAPSNTGELFF. For the CDR3, the DNA is TGTGCCAGCAGTTTATTCCTCGGGGCTCCCTCGAACACCGGGGAGCTGTTTTTT. This chain connects TRBV27 to TRBJ2-2, with D possibly being TRBD1 or TRBD2 (5 bases each). Germline V gene sequence: CDR1 MNHEY, CDR2 SMNVEV (reference sequence). This CDR3 region has 18 residues. The ends were cut back, 1 base at V and 0 bases at J, with 15 bases in the middle.

This chain connects TRBV2 to TRBJ2-5; D is ambiguous. CDR3 length equals 12 residues. Trimming pared 3 bases from V and 5 bases from J, leaving 7 bases between. The V gene's germline CDR1 is SNHLY and CDR2 FYNNEI. CDR3 nucleotide sequence: TGTGCCAGCAGTGACGAAATGGAGACCCAGTACTTC. This codes for CASSDEMETQYF.

This chain uses TRBV7-9 with TRBJ2-1; possibly TRBD1 for D (6 bases). Germline V gene data show CDR1 as SEHNR and CDR2 as FQNEAQ (reference sequence). The CDR3 is 10 amino acids. The CDR3 nucleotides read TGTGCGAGAGGGGGTGATGAGCAGTTCTTC. Translated, it gives CARGGDEQFF.

CDR3 sequence (DNA): TGTGCCAGCTCACCACGTCTGCGGCAGGGCACCTACGAGCAGTACTTC. It codes for CASSPRLRQGTYEQYF. The chain has TRBV18 and TRBJ2-7; tentative D call: TRBD1 (5 bases). Deletions cut 1 base from V and 2 bases from J, with 15 bases between. CDR3 length: 16 amino acids. Looked up from germline, CDR1 is KGHSH and CDR2 is LQKENI.